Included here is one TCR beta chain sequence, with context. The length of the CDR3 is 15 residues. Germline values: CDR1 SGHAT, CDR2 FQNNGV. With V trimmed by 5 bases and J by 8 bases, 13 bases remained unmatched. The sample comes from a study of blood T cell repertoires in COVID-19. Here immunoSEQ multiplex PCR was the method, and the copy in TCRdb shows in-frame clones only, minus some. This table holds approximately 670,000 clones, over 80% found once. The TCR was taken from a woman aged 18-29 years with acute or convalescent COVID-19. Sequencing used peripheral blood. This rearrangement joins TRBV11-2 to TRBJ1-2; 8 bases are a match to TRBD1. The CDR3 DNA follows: TGTGCCAGCAGCAACGCCGGGACAGGCTCCCTGGGCTACACCTTC. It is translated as CASSNAGTGSLGYTF.